The TCR beta chain described here comes from a study of blood T cell repertoires in COVID-19. Across the study: Spain, Italy and the United States supplied samples that represented acute and convalescent COVID-19.

Original methodology: Reference gene primer amplification gave estimated nucleated cell counts. Here immunoSEQ multiplex PCR was the method, and the copy in TCRdb shows in-frame clones only, minus some. That table gives V, J and clone size, and the DNA gave D and trimming. The table records some 250,000 clones, around 90% of them present only once. The trim removed 6 bases at V and 6 bases at J, leaving 10 bases unmatched. Germline V CDR1 and CDR2: LGHNT, FRNRAP. The CDR3 runs to 14 residues. The V and J genes are TRBV12-5 and TRBJ2-7; 8 positions match TRBD1. This TCR was recovered from a woman aged 30 to 39 with acute or convalescent COVID-19. The sequenced sample was peripheral blood. The CDR3 coding sequence is TGTGCTAGTGGCCCGGGACAGGTCCAAGGCGAGCAGTACTTC. Residues: CASGPGQVQGEQYF.